These 15 T cell receptor beta chains were sequenced from one sample in a study of T cells expressing NK-cell markers. TCRdb reanalyzed the 5' RACE reads, giving one entry per CDR3 protein sequence and no DNA. The table lists over 150,000 distinct CDR3 sequences. Material: blood T cells: a sorted CD56 or NKG2C T cell subset, CD4+ or CD8+ T cells, or bulk PBMC T cells (not recorded which). The receptor source for this set is a man between 18 and 69 years old in good health.

The V and J genes are TRBV7-8 and TRBJ1-2. The CDR3 extends over 13 amino acids. CDR1 and CDR2 (germline): SGHVS, FQNEAQ. CDR3 region: CASSLAGLYGYTF.

The CDR3 sequence: CASSSLLAGGPNNEQFF. The chain combines TRBV27 with TRBJ2-1; TCRdb's assignment of TRBD2 cannot be checked, as there is no DNA. CDR3 length equals 17 residues. CDR1 and CDR2 from the germline V gene are MNHEY and SMNVEV (reference sequence).

The chain links TRBV6-1 to TRBJ2-7; the D gene TCRdb calls, TRBD1, cannot be checked with no DNA. Germline assignment: CDR1 MNHNS and CDR2 SASEGT. CDR3 length equals 15 residues. The CDR3 sequence: CASSGPEQGPYEQYF.

This rearrangement joins TRBV2 to TRBJ2-1. This CDR3 is built from 16 residues. Germline V gives CDR1 SNHLY, CDR2 FYNNEI. The CDR3 reads CASSDALTSSYNEQFF.

The chain has TRBV12-5 and TRBJ2-7; TCRdb calls TRBD1, which cannot be checked without DNA. The CDR3 is 15 residues long. Germline V gene lookup returns CDR1 LGHNT and CDR2 FRNRAP. This CDR3 is CASGWGDGLLAEQYF.

This sequence joins TRBV15 and TRBJ2-5; TCRdb indicates TRBD2, and absent DNA this call remains unverified. CDR1 and CDR2 from the germline V gene are LNHNV and YYDKDF (reference sequence). The CDR3 is made up of 17 amino acids. The CDR3 sequence: CATSRPGTSGGGETQYF.

The chain is built from TRBV30 and TRBJ2-7; the D gene TCRdb calls, TRBD1, cannot be checked with no DNA. Germline V lookup: CDR1 GTSNPN, CDR2 SVGIG (reference sequence). This CDR3 is built from 12 residues. CDR3 in amino acids: CAWNFRGREQYF.

V gene TRBV29-1 combines with J gene TRBJ2-7; TCRdb picks TRBD1, but there is no DNA to check that call. The V gene's germline CDR1 is SQVTM and CDR2 ANQGSEA. The CDR3 is 13 amino acids. The CDR3 loop is CSVIVAGGREQYF.

The chain recombines TRBV12-3 or TRBV12-4 with TRBJ2-7; TCRdb's D call, TRBD1, is unchecked because there is no DNA. This CDR3 is 14 amino acids long. This chain's CDR3 is CASSFGQGHYEQYF.

The chain employs TRBV13 and TRBJ2-3. The CDR3 runs to 17 residues. Germline CDR1 PRHDT, CDR2 FYEKMQ (reference sequence). The CDR3 here is CASSLGRTSGSTDTQYF. The entire variable domain, with the rest obtained from reference TRBV13 and TRBJ2-3, is as follows: AAGVIQSPRHLIKEKRETATLKCYPIPRHDTVYWYQQGPGQDPQFLISFYEKMQSDKGSIPDRFSAQQFSDYHSELNMSSLELGDSALYFCASSLGRTSGSTDTQYFGPGTRLTVL.

The rearrangement joins TRBV5-1 to TRBJ2-2; lacking DNA, the TRBD1 call made by TCRdb goes unchecked. CDR1 and CDR2 (germline): SGHRS, YFSETQ. The length of the CDR3 is 13 residues. The CDR3 is CASSPGTAGELFF.

V is TRBV5-1 and J is TRBJ2-7. Germline CDR1 and CDR2: SGHRS and YFSETQ. The CDR3 is 12 residues long. The CDR3 region is CASSLSVNEQYF.

The chain links TRBV27 to TRBJ2-7; TCRdb's D gene call, TRBD2, goes unchecked for lack of DNA. This CDR3 region has 14 residues. Germline lookup yields CDR1 MNHEY and CDR2 SMNVEV (reference sequence). CDR3 region: CASRPSGGDGEQYF.

The chain recombines TRBV28 with TRBJ1-6; the D call of TRBD1 rests on TCRdb alone, since no DNA is present to check it. CDR3 length equals 15 residues. Germline CDR1 and CDR2: MDHEN and SYDVKM. Here the CDR3 reads CASSLGGMDNSPLHF. Using reference TRBV28 and TRBJ1-6 for the parts outside the CDR3, the full variable domain is DVKVTQSSRYLVKRTGEKVFLECVQDMDHENMFWYRQDPGLGLRLIYFSYDVKMKEKGDIPEGYSVSREKKERFSLILESASTNQTSMYLCASSLGGMDNSPLHFGNGTRLTVT.

This sequence joins TRBV4-2 and TRBJ2-3; TCRdb proposes TRBD1, but this gene call is untestable without DNA. The CDR3 extends over 17 amino acids. CDR1 is LGHNA and CDR2 is YNFKEQ in the germline V gene. CDR3 sequence reads: CASSQDPPGTYTDTQYF.